The 11 T cell receptor beta chains listed next were all sequenced from one sample in a study of T cell responses to AZD1222 COVID-19 vaccine. The repertoire was sequenced with immunoSEQ multiplex PCR; TCRdb's copy has only in-frame clones and lacks some. Of roughly 100,000 clones listed, around 86% are singletons. The sample consisted of peripheral blood, taken on day 0 of AZD1222 vaccination. The receptors shown here come from an adult in good health.

This chain uses TRBV7-3 with TRBJ2-7; possibly TRBD1 or TRBD2 for D (6 bases each). This CDR3 is built from 14 residues. From germline, CDR1 is SGHTA and CDR2 FQGTGA. V dropped 1 base and J dropped 5 bases, with 12 bases sitting between them. CDR3 bases: TGTGCCAGCAGCTTAAAGGGGGGCCGGGACGAGCAGTACTTC. The encoded protein is CASSLKGGRDEQYF.

The chain couples TRBV2 to TRBJ1-5, with 7 bases lining up with TRBD1. The CDR3 is 16 amino acids. V shed 3 bases, J shed 2 bases, and the junction held 7 bases outside the gene matches. The germline V gene has CDR1 SNHLY and CDR2 FYNNEI. This CDR3 is CASSEPHRGGNQPQHF. The CDR3 DNA follows: TGTGCCAGCAGTGAGCCCCACAGGGGTGGCAATCAGCCCCAGCATTTT.

This clone turned up a few times. The chain links TRBV5-4 to TRBJ2-1, with D perhaps TRBD2 (6 bases). This CDR3 has 14 residues. V lost 0 bases and J 5 bases, leaving 9 bases between the germline ends. Germline values: CDR1 SGHNT, CDR2 YYREEE (reference sequence). The CDR3 bases are TGTGCCAGCAGCTTGGTCGGGAGCCACAATGAGCAGTTCTTC. Residues: CASSLVGSHNEQFF.

J is TRBJ2-7 and V is TRBV11-2; 8 nucleotides match TRBD1. The CDR3 totals 15 residues. J was trimmed by 4 bases and V by 0 bases; bases with no gene match: 5. Germline V gene sequence: CDR1 SGHAT, CDR2 FQNNGV. The chain's CDR3 is CASSLEAQGAYEQYF. CDR3 DNA sequence: TGTGCCAGCAGCTTAGAAGCCCAGGGGGCTTACGAGCAGTACTTC.

This chain joins TRBV5-6 and TRBJ1-3; D unresolved. V gave up 1 base and J gave up 4 bases, with 12 bases separating them. Germline CDR1 reads SGHDT; CDR2 reads YYEEEE. The CDR3 spans 15 residues. The CDR3 DNA reads TGTGCCAGCAGCTTGTACGGGGTACCGGGAAACACCATATATTTT. Amino acid sequence: CASSLYGVPGNTIYF.

As DNA, the CDR3 is TGCGCCAGCAGCCAAGATACAAGGAGCTCTGGGGCCAACGTCCTGACTTTC. As protein: CASSQDTRSSGANVLTF. The rearrangement joins TRBV4-3 to TRBJ2-6; D not certain. This CDR3 has 17 residues. V was trimmed by 0 bases and J by 0 bases, leaving 9 bases between them. Germline V gene data show CDR1 as LGHNA and CDR2 as YSLEER.

This chain joins TRBV6-2 or TRBV6-3 and TRBJ1-2, with no clear D. V gave up 0 bases and J gave up 1 base, with 18 bases separating them. The CDR3 runs to 18 residues. In germline, CDR1 is MNHEY, CDR2 SVGEGT. The CDR3 DNA sequence: TGTGCCAGCAGTTACTCGTTCTCCCGGCAGCGCCATAACTATGGCTACACCTTC. It codes for CASSYSFSRQRHNYGYTF.

The rearrangement links TRBV7-9 to TRBJ1-2; TRBD1 aligns across 8 bases. V shed 2 bases and J 4 bases; nucleotides not matched to a gene: 6. CDR1 is SEHNR and CDR2 is FQNEAQ in the germline V gene (reference sequence). The length of the CDR3 is 15 residues. The CDR3 DNA reads TGTGCCAGCAGCTTAAGCGGACAGGGCGGCTATGGCTACACCTTC. This sequence encodes CASSLSGQGGYGYTF.

The gene calls are TRBV12-3 or TRBV12-4 and TRBJ1-3, with D possibly being TRBD1 (5 bases). Trimming took off 8 bases at V and 2 bases at J, with 10 bases between the two ends. The CDR3 covers 13 residues. CDR3 DNA: TGTGCCAGCCAAAGGGGCACTGGAAACACCATATATTTT. Translated: CASQRGTGNTIYF.

The rearrangement joins TRBV24-1 to TRBJ2-7; 9 bases fit TRBD1. Germline CDR1 KGHDR, CDR2 SFDVKD. This CDR3 has 15 amino acids. V lost 2 bases and J lost 6; bases outside the gene matches: 7. The CDR3 spells CATSDSRQGVGEQYF. Here the CDR3 DNA reads TGTGCCACCAGTGATTCTCGACAGGGGGTGGGCGAGCAGTACTTC.

Turning to this clone: Other DNA sequences from this sample encode an identical CDR3 as well. The genes are TRBV2 and TRBJ1-2, with TRBD1 matching 7 bases. The trim removed 6 bases at V and 1 base at J, leaving 2 bases unmatched. The CDR3 length is 13 residues. Germline values: CDR1 SNHLY, CDR2 FYNNEI. For the CDR3, the DNA is TGTGCCAGCAGGAGGGACAGTAACTATGGCTACACCTTC. Translation: CASRRDSNYGYTF.